The 32 T cell receptor beta chains presented below share a single source sample, sequenced in a study of shared clonotypes between healthy human individuals. Method: immunoSEQ multiplex PCR; TCRdb's copy keeps in-frame clones and lacks some. The sample consists of about 2.3 million clones, 80% to 95% of them appearing once. Material: naive CD4+ T cells from PBMCs. Stated subset: CD45RA+ positively selected. The receptors originated from a man between 18 and 29 years old in good health. Some clones in this sample may be carry-over from other donors' samples.

This rearrangement joins TRBV6-1 to TRBJ1-5; D ambiguous. The CDR3 totals 11 residues. CDR1 and CDR2 from the germline V gene are MNHNS and SASEGT. Trimming cost V 6 bases and J 5 bases, with 5 bases left between them. CDR3 amino acids: CASSQYQPQHF. CDR3 bases: TGTGCCAGCAGCCAATATCAGCCCCAGCATTTT.

V is TRBV5-1 and J is TRBJ2-7; D unresolved. The CDR3 consists of 14 residues. V lost 0 bases to trimming and J lost 3 bases, with 10 bases between them. In germline, CDR1 is SGHRS, CDR2 YFSETQ. The CDR3: CASSLVGSNYEQYF. CDR3 in DNA: TGCGCCAGCAGCTTGGTAGGGTCCAACTACGAGCAGTACTTC.

The V call is TRBV6-5, the J call TRBJ2-1; possibly TRBD2 for D (7 bases). V was trimmed by 5 bases and J by 5 bases, leaving 16 bases between them. CDR1 is MNHEY, CDR2 SVGAGI, per germline. The CDR3 sequence is 15 residues long. The CDR3 DNA reads as TGTGCCAGCAGTACCAGGGGAGCGGGAAACAATGAGCAGTTCTTC. It encodes CASSTRGAGNNEQFF.

With regard to this clone: Different DNA sequences within this sample yield the same CDR3. V gene TRBV7-2 combines with J gene TRBJ2-5; weak D call: TRBD2 (6 bases). The germline CDR1 and CDR2 sequences are SGHTA and FQGNSA. V was pared by 3 bases and J by 2 bases, with 10 bases between. The CDR3 extends over 14 amino acids. CDR3 sequence (DNA): TGTGCCAGCAGCTTGTTCGGGGGACAAGAGACCCAGTACTTC. It encodes CASSLFGGQETQYF.

The rearrangement links TRBV10-3 to TRBJ1-1; D gene unclear. This CDR3 is built from 14 residues. The germline gives CDR1 ENHRY, CDR2 SYGVKD. The V gene lost 4 bases and the J gene lost 5 bases, with 14 bases spanning the gap. The CDR3 spells CAISGGRQETEAFF. The CDR3 bases are TGTGCCATCAGTGGCGGGAGGCAGGAGACTGAAGCTTTCTTT.

DNA of the CDR3: TGTGCCAGCAGAAAGACAAGGGCTGGGACCCAGTACTTC. Protein product: CASRKTRAGTQYF. This chain links TRBV6-5 with TRBJ2-5; D is unresolved. Trimming left V 6 bases short and J 7 bases short, with 15 bases between. Germline CDR1 and CDR2: MNHEY and SVGAGI. This CDR3 is 13 amino acids long.

This chain joins TRBV30 and TRBJ2-7; perhaps TRBD2 as D (7 bases). The germline V gene encodes CDR1 GTSNPN and CDR2 SVGIG (reference sequence). V lost 7 bases, J lost 5 bases, and 21 bases lay in between. This CDR3 has 14 amino acids. CDR3 coding DNA: TGTGCCTTGGGGGCGGGAGATAGGCTACACGAGCAGTACTTC. It yields the protein CALGAGDRLHEQYF.

In DNA, the CDR3 is TGTGCCGCACGCGGGCTATCAGGGGCTTCCTACGAGCAGTACTTC. Encoded protein: CAARGLSGASYEQYF. J is TRBJ2-7 and V is TRBV7-3; tentatively, D is TRBD1 (6 bases). Germline lookup yields CDR1 SGHTA and CDR2 FQGTGA. The V end was cut by 11 bases, the J end by 1 base, with 21 bases between. The CDR3 extends over 15 amino acids. Filled out from reference TRBV7-3 and TRBJ2-7, the complete variable domain reads GAGVSQTPSNKVTEKGKYVELRCDPISGHTALYWYRQSLGQGPEFLIYFQGTGAADDSGLPNDRFFAVRPEGSVSTLKIQRTERGDSAVYLCAARGLSGASYEQYFGPGTRLTVT.

V gene TRBV2 combines with J gene TRBJ2-7; 12 nucleotides line up with TRBD2. The CDR3 contains 15 residues. Germline V CDR1 and CDR2: SNHLY, FYNNEI. The V segment lost 6 bases and the J segment 3 bases; nucleotides outside the gene matches: 6. This CDR3 reads CASSRGTSGLYEQYF. CDR3 coding DNA: TGTGCCAGCAGCCGAGGGACTAGCGGGCTCTACGAGCAGTACTTC.

The table lists this clone with a few counts. V is TRBV28 and J is TRBJ1-1, with D hard to call. V was trimmed by 6 bases and J by 7 bases, leaving 15 bases between them. From germline, CDR1 is MDHEN and CDR2 SYDVKM. This CDR3 contains 13 residues. DNA for the CDR3: TGTGCCAGCAGGGTAGGGCAGAACTATGAAGCTTTCTTT. This encodes CASRVGQNYEAFF.

With regard to this clone: A read error is possible here, since a much larger clone lies one base away. V usage is TRBV6-6 and J usage is TRBJ1-1; D not certain. Germline assignment: CDR1 MNHNY and CDR2 SVGAGI (reference sequence). The V gene lost 5 bases and the J gene lost 1 base, with 5 bases spanning the gap. This CDR3 is 12 amino acids long. CDR3 bases: TGTGCCAGCAGTCTACAGAACACTGAAGCTTTCTTT. Its protein is CASSLQNTEAFF.

This clone was recorded only once. The same CDR3 also results from other DNA sequences found in this sample. V and J are TRBV7-2 and TRBJ1-1; no definite D call. This CDR3 contains 14 residues. V was pared by 1 base and J by 0 bases, with 6 bases between. Per the germline V gene, CDR1 is SGHTA and CDR2 is FQGNSA. CDR3 loop: CASSLGGMNTEAFF. CDR3 DNA sequence: TGTGCCAGCAGCTTAGGCGGAATGAACACTGAAGCTTTCTTT. Based on the CDR3 plus reference TRBV7-2 and TRBJ1-1, the full variable domain is GAGVSQSPSNKVTEKGKDVELRCDPISGHTALYWYRQSLGQGLEFLIYFQGNSAPDKSGLPSDRFSAERTGGSVSTLTIQRTQQEDSAVYLCASSLGGMNTEAFFGQGTRLTVV.

This chain links TRBV7-2 with TRBJ2-1, with D possibly TRBD2 on 6 matching bases. The CDR3 extends over 16 amino acids. The V and J ends lost 4 bases and 0 bases respectively, with 13 bases between them. The V gene's germline CDR1 is SGHTA and CDR2 FQGNSA. The CDR3 DNA reads TGTGCCAGCAGCTCCAGAGCGGGCCCCTCCTACAATGAGCAGTTCTTC. Translation: CASSSRAGPSYNEQFF.

The V call is TRBV7-2, the J call TRBJ1-2; D remains unclear. CDR3 size: 15 residues. V was shortened by 0 bases and J by 6 bases, with 14 bases between the two germline ends. Per germline, CDR1 SGHTA and CDR2 FQGNSA. The CDR3 region has the DNA TGTGCCAGCAGCTTAGCATTTTGGGATACAGATGGCTACACCTTC. Translated, it gives CASSLAFWDTDGYTF.

The genes are TRBV6-5 and TRBJ2-2; a possible D gene is TRBD1 (5 bases). Germline CDR1 MNHEY, CDR2 SVGAGI. V was pared by 2 bases and J by 6 bases, with 7 bases between. The CDR3 runs 13 residues. Written as DNA, the CDR3 is TGTGCCAGCAGTTACAGGGGTTCCGGGGAGCTGTTTTTT. It specifies CASSYRGSGELFF.

Only one count was recorded for this clone. The chain employs TRBV4-3 and TRBJ2-3, with D perhaps matching TRBD2 (5 bases). Germline CDR1 and CDR2: LGHNA and YSLEER. V was shortened by 0 bases and J by 1 base, with 11 bases between the two germline ends. This CDR3 has 16 amino acids. CDR3 coding DNA: TGCGCCAGCAGCCAAGAACCGGGGTCGGGCACAGATACGCAGTATTTT. Encoded protein: CASSQEPGSGTDTQYF.

The genes are TRBV7-3 and TRBJ2-5; TRBD2 matches at 11 bases. The CDR3 is made up of 17 amino acids. J gave up 2 bases and V 0 bases, and 5 bases lay outside the gene matches. The germline V gene has CDR1 SGHTA and CDR2 FQGTGA. The CDR3 loop is CASSLTLAGGDQETQYF. CDR3 DNA sequence: TGTGCCAGCAGCTTAACCTTAGCGGGAGGGGATCAAGAGACCCAGTACTTC.

The rearrangement links TRBV6-6 to TRBJ1-2; perhaps TRBD1 as D (6 bases). Per germline, CDR1 MNHNY and CDR2 SVGAGI (reference sequence). The V end was cut by 9 bases, the J end by 4 bases, with 15 bases between. CDR3 length: 13 amino acids. For the CDR3, the DNA is TGTGCCAGTAATCCCAGGGGTCCCTATGGCTACACCTTC. This sequence encodes CASNPRGPYGYTF.

Worth noting for this clone: The junction shows a germline mismatch at one end, possibly a read error. This rearrangement joins TRBV28 to TRBJ1-5; D gene unclear. Germline CDR1 reads MDHEN; CDR2 reads SYDVKM. This CDR3 spans 11 amino acids. The DNA for the CDR3 is TGTGCCAGCAGTCAAAATCGGCCCCAGCATTTT. It yields the protein CASSQNRPQHF.

As concerns this clone: The sample contains more than one DNA sequence encoding this CDR3. The V and J genes are TRBV5-1 and TRBJ2-3; the match to TRBD1 covers 11 bases. Trimming at V came to 4 bases and at J to 4 bases, leaving 5 bases not matched to a gene. The CDR3 totals 15 residues. Per germline, CDR1 SGHRS and CDR2 YFSETQ. The DNA of the CDR3 is TGCGCCAGCAGCACGGGGACAGGGGGTGCAGATACGCAGTATTTT. This sequence encodes CASSTGTGGADTQYF.

V and J are TRBV19 and TRBJ1-1; no reliable D call. The V gene lost 1 base and the J gene lost 7 bases, with 13 bases spanning the gap. The germline V gene encodes CDR1 LNHDA and CDR2 SQIVND (reference sequence). The CDR3 length is 14 residues. This chain's CDR3 is CASSIGESGLEAFF. CDR3 nucleotides: TGTGCCAGTAGTATAGGAGAGAGTGGGCTTGAAGCTTTCTTT.

The genes are TRBV5-4 and TRBJ1-1; 8 nucleotides line up with TRBD1. J was trimmed by 3 bases and V by 5 bases; bases with no gene match: 6. The CDR3 loop spans 14 amino acids. Germline V gives CDR1 SGHNT, CDR2 YYREEE (reference sequence). The CDR3 reads CASRAGGWDTEAFF. CDR3 DNA sequence: TGTGCCAGCAGGGCAGGGGGCTGGGACACTGAAGCTTTCTTT.

A remark on this clone: Distinct nucleotide sequences in the sample also encode this CDR3. This chain uses TRBV15 with TRBJ2-7; D gene uncertain. The CDR3 runs 14 residues. V gave up 1 base and J gave up 0 bases, with 7 bases separating them. CDR1 is LNHNV and CDR2 is YYDKDF in the germline V gene (reference sequence). The CDR3 nucleotides read TGTGCCACCAGCAGAGGCGGTGACTCCTACGAGCAGTACTTC. Residues: CATSRGGDSYEQYF. Using reference TRBV15 and TRBJ2-7 for the parts outside the CDR3, the full variable domain is DAMVIQNPRYQVTQFGKPVTLSCSQTLNHNVMYWYQQKSSQAPKLLFHYYDKDFNNEADTPDNFQSRRPNTSFCFLDIRSPGLGDTAMYLCATSRGGDSYEQYFGPGTRLTVT.

J is TRBJ2-2 and V is TRBV20-1; the D gene could be TRBD1 or TRBD2 (5 bases each). The CDR3 has 11 amino acids. Germline values: CDR1 DFQATT, CDR2 SNEGSKA (reference sequence). The CDR3 DNA follows: TGCGGGACGGTAAACACCGGGGAGCTGTTTTTT. It translates to CGTVNTGELFF.

This clone was recorded a few times. The CDR3 sequence: CASSQVVRGNQPQHF. The DNA of the CDR3 is TGCGCCAGCAGCCAAGTGGTCAGGGGGAATCAGCCCCAGCATTTT. J is TRBJ1-5 and V is TRBV4-1; the match to TRBD1 covers 7 bases. The germline gives CDR1 MGHRA, CDR2 YSYEKL. The length of the CDR3 is 15 residues. J gave up 4 bases and V 1 base, and 4 bases lay outside the gene matches.

The table lists this clone with a few counts. The gene calls are TRBV15 and TRBJ1-5; unclear D gene. V lost 0 bases to trimming and J lost 7 bases, with 13 bases between them. The CDR3 is made up of 15 amino acids. Germline V lookup: CDR1 LNHNV, CDR2 YYDKDF (reference sequence). CDR3 nucleotides: TGTGCCACCAGCAGAGATGTGGGAGGAGGGCAGCCCCAGCATTTT. Its translation: CATSRDVGGGQPQHF.

The genes are TRBV7-3 and TRBJ1-1, with 8 bases lining up with TRBD1. This CDR3 region has 14 residues. From germline, CDR1 is SGHTA and CDR2 FQGTGA. J gave up 4 bases and V 4 bases, and 5 bases lay outside the gene matches. The CDR3 sequence: CASSSTTGATEAFF. CDR3 bases: TGTGCCAGCAGCTCTACGACAGGGGCCACTGAAGCTTTCTTT.

There are a few counts of this clone. In the same sample, other DNA sequences code for this CDR3. This chain joins TRBV7-6 and TRBJ1-1; D is possibly TRBD1 (6 bases). The CDR3 runs 13 residues. CDR1 and CDR2 from the germline V gene are SGHVS and FNYEAQ. Trimming cost V 3 bases and J 4 bases, with 9 bases left between them. The CDR3 sequence: CASSLGGGTEAFF. The CDR3 DNA is TGTGCCAGCAGCTTGGGGGGCGGCACTGAAGCTTTCTTT.

V is TRBV28 and J is TRBJ1-6, with D maybe TRBD1 (5 bases). Trimming left V 6 bases short and J 10 bases short, with 28 bases between. The CDR3 contains 18 residues. Germline lookup yields CDR1 MDHEN and CDR2 SYDVKM. The chain's CDR3 is CASSSPGRAGLTNSPLHF. The CDR3 DNA is TGTGCCAGCAGCTCTCCGGGACGGGCAGGGTTAACGAACTCACCCCTCCACTTT.

The chain is built from TRBV5-6 and TRBJ1-2; perhaps TRBD1 as D (6 bases). V was clipped by 3 bases and J by 2 bases, with 17 bases between them. The CDR3 runs 16 residues. Germline assignment: CDR1 SGHDT and CDR2 YYEEEE. The CDR3 reads CASSSTPRGSNYGYTF. The CDR3 DNA sequence: TGTGCCAGCAGCTCGACGCCGAGGGGGTCCAACTATGGCTACACCTTC.

The chain combines TRBV4-2 with TRBJ1-1; 7 bases fit TRBD1. The V segment lost 2 bases and the J segment 5 bases; nucleotides outside the gene matches: 8. CDR3 length equals 15 residues. Per germline, CDR1 LGHNA and CDR2 YNFKEQ. In DNA, the CDR3 is TGTGCCAGCAGCCAAACGAGACAGGGTCGGACTGAAGCTTTCTTT. Protein: CASSQTRQGRTEAFF.

V and J are TRBV5-8 and TRBJ1-1; maybe TRBD1 (5 bases). The CDR3 is 14 amino acids. Germline V gives CDR1 SGHTS, CDR2 YDEGEE. V was trimmed by 4 bases and J by 1 base, leaving 11 bases between them. This CDR3 is CASSLDGQNTEAFF. As DNA, the CDR3 is TGTGCCAGCAGCCTGGACGGACAGAACACTGAAGCTTTCTTT.